One T cell receptor beta chain is described in this entry. The assay used deep level. Assay used: immunoSEQ multiplex PCR; TCRdb lists only in-frame clones, some missing. Found here are about 2.1 million clones, 85% to 95% of them singletons; the top ten hold less than 2%. The sample originates from a study of shared clonotypes between healthy human individuals. The naive CD8 subset, CD45RO-negative cells positively selected for CCR7, excluded terminally differentiated effector memory CD45RA+ cells. The germline CDR1 and CDR2 sequences are SGDLS and YYNGEE. V was pared by 6 bases and J by 5 bases, with 17 bases between. The CDR3 runs to 15 residues.

What was sequenced was naive CD8+ T cells from PBMCs. This receptor was taken from a man between 18 and 29 years old in good health. Some clones in this sample may be carry-over from other donors' samples. The chain links TRBV9 to TRBJ1-4; a weak D match, TRBD1 (5 bases). The CDR3 region is CASTQAGTENEKLFF. CDR3 nucleotide sequence: TGTGCCAGCACCCAAGCCGGGACGGAGAATGAAAAACTGTTTTTT. Together with reference TRBV9 and TRBJ1-4, the CDR3 gives the full variable domain: DSGVTQTPKHLITATGQRVTLRCSPRSGDLSVYWYQQSLDQGLQFLIQYYNGEERAKGNILERFSAQQFPDLHSELNLSSLELGDSALYFCASTQAGTENEKLFFGSGTQLSVL.